One sample yielded the 17 T cell receptor beta chains listed below, sequenced in a study of blood T cell repertoires in COVID-19. TCRdb's table, derived via immunoSEQ multiplex PCR, lists solely in-frame clones and lacks some. The sample has roughly 70,000 clones, around 80% seen once; the top ten hold over 7.5%. Input material: peripheral blood. These receptors were collected from a human donor in a cohort sampled during active COVID-19.

The chain links TRBV4-1 to TRBJ2-7; TRBD2 aligns across 8 bases. This CDR3 is 14 amino acids long. Looked up from germline, CDR1 is MGHRA and CDR2 is YSYEKL. V gave up 4 bases and J gave up 3 bases; unmatched junction bases: 5. CDR3 DNA sequence: TGCGCCAGCAGCCTCGGGGGGGCAGGCTACGAGCAGTACTTC. As protein: CASSLGGAGYEQYF.

The chain carries TRBV4-1 and TRBJ1-6, with 11 nucleotides matching TRBD1. V trimming: 0 bases; J trimming: 9 bases; junction bases outside the gene matches: 4. The CDR3 is 16 residues long. Germline CDR1 and CDR2: MGHRA and YSYEKL. CDR3 sequence (DNA): TGCGCCAGCAGCCAAGACGGGGGGACAGGGGGTTCACCCCTCCACTTT. Translated, it gives CASSQDGGTGGSPLHF.

This clone was counted a few times. The chain links TRBV4-1 to TRBJ2-7, with D hard to call. V lost 3 bases and J lost 4, with 7 bases in between. Germline CDR1 MGHRA, CDR2 YSYEKL. The CDR3 is 12 amino acids. The CDR3 loop reads CASSHTNYEQYF. The CDR3 nucleotides read TGCGCCAGCAGCCATACTAATTACGAGCAGTACTTC.

This chain links TRBV10-3 with TRBJ2-4; TRBD2 aligns across 9 bases. With V trimmed by 2 bases and J by 2 bases, 4 bases remained unmatched. The germline V gene has CDR1 ENHRY and CDR2 SYGVKD. The CDR3 length is 16 residues. CDR3 residues: CAISEGGRGTKNIQYF. Here the CDR3 DNA reads TGTGCCATCAGTGAGGGCGGGAGGGGTACCAAAAACATTCAGTACTTC.

The genes are TRBV10-3 and TRBJ2-7; 8 nucleotides align to TRBD1. V shed 0 bases and J 6 bases; nucleotides not matched to a gene: 10. Germline-derived CDR1 and CDR2 are ENHRY and SYGVKD. The CDR3 contains 16 residues. CDR3 in amino acids: CAISESARTGPVEQYF. DNA of the CDR3: TGTGCCATCAGTGAGTCGGCTAGGACAGGGCCCGTCGAGCAGTACTTC.

The chain links TRBV4-3 to TRBJ1-5; D is undetermined. Germline CDR1 LGHNA, CDR2 YSLEER. Trimming pared 2 bases from V and 4 bases from J, leaving 9 bases between. This CDR3 comprises 14 residues. The CDR3 spells CASSQTATNQPQHF. CDR3 DNA: TGCGCCAGCAGCCAAACCGCGACTAATCAGCCCCAGCATTTT.

Of note for this clone: At one boundary the junction diverges from the germline segment, which might be a read error. The chain links TRBV7-9 to TRBJ2-1; TRBD2 matches at 8 bases. This CDR3 contains 15 residues. Germline CDR1 and CDR2: SEHNR and FQNEAQ (reference sequence). This chain's CDR3 is CASSFPGGGYDEQFF. CDR3 coding DNA: TGTGCCAGCAGCTTTCCCGGGGGGGGCTACGATGAGCAGTTCTTC.

A single count supports this clone. This chain links TRBV18 with TRBJ2-2; no clear D gene. The CDR3 is made up of 14 amino acids. CDR1 and CDR2 (germline): KGHSH, LQKENI. V was trimmed by 1 base and J by 6 bases, leaving 9 bases between them. The CDR3 coding sequence is TGTGCCAGCTCACCACGTGAGCTCCCCGGGGAGCTGTTTTTT. Protein: CASSPRELPGELFF.

The chain joins TRBV6-4 to TRBJ2-5; a weak D match, TRBD1 (6 bases). V was pared by 6 bases and J by 5 bases, with 16 bases between. CDR1 is MRHNA, CDR2 SNTAGT, per germline. The length of the CDR3 is 14 residues. CDR3 protein: CASRDSIQQETQYF. The CDR3 DNA follows: TGTGCCAGCAGGGACAGTATCCAACAGGAGACCCAGTACTTC.

The chain links TRBV7-9 to TRBJ1-3; TRBD1 agrees at 10 bases. CDR3 length equals 16 residues. Trimming cost V 6 bases and J 0 bases; bases outside gene matches: 5. The germline gives CDR1 SEHNR, CDR2 FQNEAQ (reference sequence). CDR3 protein: CASRRGQGYSGNTIYF. DNA of the CDR3: TGTGCCAGCAGGAGGGGACAGGGGTACTCTGGAAACACCATATATTTT.

The chain recombines TRBV27 with TRBJ2-6; weak D call: TRBD1 (5 bases). The CDR3 totals 17 residues. V lost 8 bases and J lost 0, with 17 bases in between. CDR1 is MNHEY, CDR2 SMNVEV, per germline (reference sequence). CDR3 sequence: CASGAWVFGSGANVLTF. The CDR3 DNA reads TGTGCCAGCGGGGCGTGGGTTTTTGGCTCTGGGGCCAACGTCCTGACTTTC.

This clone was detected only once. This chain uses TRBV6-5 with TRBJ1-1; weak D call: TRBD1 (5 bases). Trimming took off 7 bases at V and 4 bases at J, with 7 bases between the two ends. Germline CDR1 reads MNHEY; CDR2 reads SVGAGI. CDR3 length: 11 amino acids. The CDR3 region is CASTRGTEAFF. The CDR3 DNA is TGTGCCAGCACTAGGGGCACTGAAGCTTTCTTT.

The chain is built from TRBV5-5 and TRBJ2-5; D not certain. V lost 2 bases and J lost 1, with 12 bases in between. The germline V gene has CDR1 SGHKS and CDR2 YYEKEE (reference sequence). The CDR3 sequence is 15 residues long. CDR3 sequence reads: CASSFGSNSQETQYF. The CDR3 region has the DNA TGTGCCAGCAGCTTCGGCAGCAACAGCCAAGAGACCCAGTACTTC.

A few counts support this clone. The gene calls are TRBV7-3 and TRBJ2-7, with D possibly being TRBD2 (5 bases). The V gene's germline CDR1 is SGHTA and CDR2 FQGTGA. The CDR3 totals 13 residues. V gave up 5 bases and J gave up 6 bases, with 14 bases separating them. The CDR3: CASSQLGGGEQYF. CDR3 bases: TGTGCCAGCAGCCAGCTAGGAGGAGGCGAGCAGTACTTC. The variable domain in full, completed from reference TRBV7-3 and TRBJ2-7, reads GAGVSQTPSNKVTEKGKYVELRCDPISGHTALYWYRQSLGQGPEFLIYFQGTGAADDSGLPNDRFFAVRPEGSVSTLKIQRTERGDSAVYLCASSQLGGGEQYFGPGTRLTVT.

The chain carries TRBV2 and TRBJ1-2, with D possibly matching TRBD1 (6 bases). The V gene lost 7 bases and the J gene lost 1 base, with 13 bases spanning the gap. CDR3 length equals 14 residues. CDR1 and CDR2 from the germline V gene are SNHLY and FYNNEI. CDR3 sequence (DNA): TGTGCCAGCACACAGGGTGCCCGTAACTATGGCTACACCTTC. It codes for CASTQGARNYGYTF.

The DNA for the CDR3 is TGTGCCAGCAGCAAAAGCCCTATGACAGATACGCAGTATTTT. As protein: CASSKSPMTDTQYF. V is TRBV21-1 and J is TRBJ2-3; the D call of TRBD2 is as the table states it, not checked on the DNA. TRBV21-1 is labeled a pseudogene. CDR3 length: 14 residues.

This chain links TRBV5-5 with TRBJ1-3, with D uncertain. This CDR3 contains 17 residues. Trimming shortened V by 0 bases and J by 0 bases, and 13 bases separated the two germline ends. Per the germline V gene, CDR1 is SGHKS and CDR2 is YYEKEE (reference sequence). CDR3 protein: CASSLGPGPVSGNTIYF. In DNA, the CDR3 is TGTGCCAGCAGCTTGGGGCCTGGGCCGGTCTCTGGAAACACCATATATTTT.